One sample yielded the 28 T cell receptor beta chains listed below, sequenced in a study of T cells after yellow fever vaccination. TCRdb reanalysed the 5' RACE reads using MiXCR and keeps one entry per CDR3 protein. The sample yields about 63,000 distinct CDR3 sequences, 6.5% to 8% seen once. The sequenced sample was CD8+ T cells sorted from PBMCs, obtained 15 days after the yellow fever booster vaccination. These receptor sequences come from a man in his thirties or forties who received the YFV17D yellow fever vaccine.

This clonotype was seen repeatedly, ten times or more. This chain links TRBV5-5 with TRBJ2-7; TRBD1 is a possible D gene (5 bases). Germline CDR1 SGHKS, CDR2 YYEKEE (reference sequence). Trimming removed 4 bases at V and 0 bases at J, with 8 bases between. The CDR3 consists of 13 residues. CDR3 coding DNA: TGTGCCAGCAGCGCAGGGATCTCCTACGAGCAGTACTTC. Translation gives CASSAGISYEQYF.

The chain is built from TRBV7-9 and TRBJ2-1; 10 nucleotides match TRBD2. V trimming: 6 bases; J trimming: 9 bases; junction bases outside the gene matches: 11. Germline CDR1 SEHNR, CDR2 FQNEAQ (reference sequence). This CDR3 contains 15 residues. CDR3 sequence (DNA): TGTGCCAGCAGTTCTACTAGCGGGATAACGTCTGAGCAGTTCTTC. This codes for CASSSTSGITSEQFF.

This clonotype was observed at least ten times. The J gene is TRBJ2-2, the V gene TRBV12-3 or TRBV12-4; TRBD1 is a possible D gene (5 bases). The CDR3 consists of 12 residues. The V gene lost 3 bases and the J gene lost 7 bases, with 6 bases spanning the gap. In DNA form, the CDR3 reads TGTGCCAGCAGTTTCAGGGACGGGGAGCTGTTTTTT. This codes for CASSFRDGELFF.

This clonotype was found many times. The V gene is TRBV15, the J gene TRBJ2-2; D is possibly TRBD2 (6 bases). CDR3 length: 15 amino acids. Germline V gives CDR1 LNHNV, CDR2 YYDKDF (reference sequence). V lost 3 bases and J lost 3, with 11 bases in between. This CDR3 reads CATSSGREDTGELFF. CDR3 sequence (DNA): TGTGCCACCAGCAGTGGCAGGGAGGACACCGGGGAGCTGTTTTTT.

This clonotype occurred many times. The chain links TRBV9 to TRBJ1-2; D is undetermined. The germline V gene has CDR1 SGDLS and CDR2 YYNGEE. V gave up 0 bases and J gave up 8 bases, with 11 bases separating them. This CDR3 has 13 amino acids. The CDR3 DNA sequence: TGTGCCAGCAGCGTAGGAGAGGGTTGGGGCTACACCTTC. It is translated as CASSVGEGWGYTF.

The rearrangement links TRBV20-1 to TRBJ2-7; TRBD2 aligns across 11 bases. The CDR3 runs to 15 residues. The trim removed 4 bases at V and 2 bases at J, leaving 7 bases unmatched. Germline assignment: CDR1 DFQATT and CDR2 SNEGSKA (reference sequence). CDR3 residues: CSAMGRLAGTYEQYF. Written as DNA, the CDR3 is TGCAGTGCTATGGGCAGACTAGCGGGAACCTACGAGCAGTACTTC.

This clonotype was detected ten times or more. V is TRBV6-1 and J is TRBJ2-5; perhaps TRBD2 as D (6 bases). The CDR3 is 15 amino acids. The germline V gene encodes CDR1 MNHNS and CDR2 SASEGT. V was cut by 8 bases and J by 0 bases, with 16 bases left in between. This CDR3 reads CASRTGDSYQETQYF. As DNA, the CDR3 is TGTGCCAGCCGTACCGGGGACTCGTACCAAGAGACCCAGTACTTC.

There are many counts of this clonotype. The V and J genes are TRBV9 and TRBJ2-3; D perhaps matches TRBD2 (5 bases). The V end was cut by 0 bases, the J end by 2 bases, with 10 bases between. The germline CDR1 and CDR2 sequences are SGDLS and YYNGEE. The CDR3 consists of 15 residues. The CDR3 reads CASSVAAVDTDTQYF. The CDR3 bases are TGTGCCAGCAGCGTAGCAGCGGTCGACACAGATACGCAGTATTTT.

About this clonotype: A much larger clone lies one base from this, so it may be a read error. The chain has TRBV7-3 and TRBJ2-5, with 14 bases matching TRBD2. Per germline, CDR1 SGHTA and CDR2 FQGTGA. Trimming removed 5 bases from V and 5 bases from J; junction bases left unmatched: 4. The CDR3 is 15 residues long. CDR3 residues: CASSPRLAGGETQYF. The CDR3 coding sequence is TGTGCCAGCAGCCCACGACTAGCGGGAGGGGAGACCCAGTACTTC.

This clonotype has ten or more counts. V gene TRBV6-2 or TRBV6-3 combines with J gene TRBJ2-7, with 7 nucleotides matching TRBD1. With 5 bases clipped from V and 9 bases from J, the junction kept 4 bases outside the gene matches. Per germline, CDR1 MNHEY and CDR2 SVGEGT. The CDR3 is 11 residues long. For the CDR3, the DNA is TGTGCCAGCAGTCTACAGGGGAGGCAGTACTTC. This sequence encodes CASSLQGRQYF.

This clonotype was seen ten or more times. The CDR3 bases are TGTGCCAGCAGTTATTTGCGTGTGGCGGGAGAGGGTACGTTCTTC. Amino acids: CASSYLRVAGEGTFF. V gene TRBV6-2 or TRBV6-3 combines with J gene TRBJ2-1; TRBD2 matches at 7 bases. The CDR3 has 15 amino acids. V dropped 3 bases and J dropped 15; count of bases not matched to a gene: 17. The germline gives CDR1 MNHEY, CDR2 SVGEGT.

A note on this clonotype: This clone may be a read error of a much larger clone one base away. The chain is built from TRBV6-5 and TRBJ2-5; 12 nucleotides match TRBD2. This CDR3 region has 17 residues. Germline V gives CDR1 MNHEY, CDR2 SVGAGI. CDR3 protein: CASSTSTSGSYHETQYF. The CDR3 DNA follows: TGTGCCAGCAGTACCTCGACTAGCGGGAGTTACCATGAGACCCAGTACTTC.

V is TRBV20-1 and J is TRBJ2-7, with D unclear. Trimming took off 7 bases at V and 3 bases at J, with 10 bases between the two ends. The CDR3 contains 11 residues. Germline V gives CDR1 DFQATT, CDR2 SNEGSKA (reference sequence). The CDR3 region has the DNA TGCAGTGGGGGTTCCCTCTACGAGCAGTACTTC. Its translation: CSGGSLYEQYF.

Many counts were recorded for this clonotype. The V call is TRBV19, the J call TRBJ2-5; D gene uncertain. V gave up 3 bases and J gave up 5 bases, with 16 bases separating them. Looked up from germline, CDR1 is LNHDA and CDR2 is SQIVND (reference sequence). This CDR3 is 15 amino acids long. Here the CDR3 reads CASSITAVGMETQYF. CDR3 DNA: TGTGCCAGTAGTATCACGGCAGTCGGAATGGAGACCCAGTACTTC.

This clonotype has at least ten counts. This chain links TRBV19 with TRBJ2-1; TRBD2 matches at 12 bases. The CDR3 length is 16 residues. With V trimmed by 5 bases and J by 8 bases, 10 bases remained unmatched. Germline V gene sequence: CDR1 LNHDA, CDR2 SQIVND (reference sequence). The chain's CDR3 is CASSFSLAGGYYEQFF. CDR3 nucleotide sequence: TGTGCCAGTAGTTTTTCACTAGCGGGAGGATATTATGAGCAGTTCTTC.

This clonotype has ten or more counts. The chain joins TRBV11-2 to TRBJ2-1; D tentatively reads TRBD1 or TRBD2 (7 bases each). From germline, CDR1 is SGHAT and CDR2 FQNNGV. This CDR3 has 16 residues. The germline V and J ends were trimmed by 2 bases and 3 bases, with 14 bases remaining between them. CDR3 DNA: TGTGCCAGCAGCTTACAGGGGGGAGGGTTCTACAATGAGCAGTTCTTC. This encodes CASSLQGGGFYNEQFF.

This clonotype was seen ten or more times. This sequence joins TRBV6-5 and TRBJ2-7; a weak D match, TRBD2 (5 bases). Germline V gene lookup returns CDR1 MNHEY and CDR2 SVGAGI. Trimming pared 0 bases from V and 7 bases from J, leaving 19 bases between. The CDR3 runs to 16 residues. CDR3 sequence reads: CASSYSIERPGKEQYF. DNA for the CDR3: TGTGCCAGCAGTTACTCGATTGAGCGGCCCGGTAAAGAGCAGTACTTC.

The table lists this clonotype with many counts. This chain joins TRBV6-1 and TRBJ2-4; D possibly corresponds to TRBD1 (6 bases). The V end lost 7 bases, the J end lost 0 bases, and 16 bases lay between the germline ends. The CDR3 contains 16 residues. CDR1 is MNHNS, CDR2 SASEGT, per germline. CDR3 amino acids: CASTMTGGIAKNIQYF. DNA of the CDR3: TGTGCCAGCACTATGACAGGAGGAATAGCCAAAAACATTCAGTACTTC.

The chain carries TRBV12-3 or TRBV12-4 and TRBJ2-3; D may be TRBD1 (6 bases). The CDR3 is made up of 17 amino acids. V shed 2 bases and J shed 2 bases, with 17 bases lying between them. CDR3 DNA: TGTGCCAGCAGTTTAACTAGGCTAGGGGGACCCACAGATACGCAGTATTTT. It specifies CASSLTRLGGPTDTQYF.

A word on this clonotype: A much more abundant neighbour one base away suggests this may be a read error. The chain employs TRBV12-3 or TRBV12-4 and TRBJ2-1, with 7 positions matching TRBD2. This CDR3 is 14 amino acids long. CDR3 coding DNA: TGTGCCAGCAGTCCGGGACTAACCTACAATGAGCCGTTCTTC. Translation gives CASSPGLTYNEPFF.

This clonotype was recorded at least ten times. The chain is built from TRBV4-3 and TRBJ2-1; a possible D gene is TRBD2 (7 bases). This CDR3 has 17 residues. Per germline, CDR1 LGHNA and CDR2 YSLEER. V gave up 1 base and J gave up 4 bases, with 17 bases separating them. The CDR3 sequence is CASSQGQVSRGYNEQFF. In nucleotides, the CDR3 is TGCGCCAGCAGCCAAGGACAGGTCTCGCGGGGGTACAATGAGCAGTTCTTC.

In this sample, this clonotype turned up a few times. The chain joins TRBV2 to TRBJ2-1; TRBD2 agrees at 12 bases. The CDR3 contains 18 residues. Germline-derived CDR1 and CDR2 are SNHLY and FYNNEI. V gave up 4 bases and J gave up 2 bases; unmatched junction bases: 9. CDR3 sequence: CASSGLAGETWAYNEQFF. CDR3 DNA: TGTGCCAGCAGTGGACTAGCGGGAGAAACCTGGGCCTACAATGAGCAGTTCTTC.

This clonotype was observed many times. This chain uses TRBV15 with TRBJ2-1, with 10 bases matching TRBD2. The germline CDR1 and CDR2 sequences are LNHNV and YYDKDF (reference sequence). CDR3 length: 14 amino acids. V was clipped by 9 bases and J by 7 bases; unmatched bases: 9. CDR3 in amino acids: CATRLAGVQNEQFF. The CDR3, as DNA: TGTGCCACAAGGCTAGCGGGAGTACAGAATGAGCAGTTCTTC.

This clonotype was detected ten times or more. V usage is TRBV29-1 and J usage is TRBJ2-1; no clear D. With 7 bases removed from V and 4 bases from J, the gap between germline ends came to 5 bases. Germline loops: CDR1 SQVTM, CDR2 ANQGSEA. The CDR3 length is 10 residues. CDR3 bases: TGCAGCGCCCAATACAATGAGCAGTTCTTC. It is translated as CSAQYNEQFF.

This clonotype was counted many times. This chain's CDR3 is CASSAGGPDTQYF. DNA for the CDR3: TGTGCCAGCAGTGCGGGAGGGCCAGATACGCAGTATTTT. The chain recombines TRBV12-3 or TRBV12-4 with TRBJ2-3; TRBD2 aligns across 9 bases. The CDR3 has 13 residues. Germline trimming cut 5 bases from V and 4 bases from J; bases unmatched to any gene: 1.

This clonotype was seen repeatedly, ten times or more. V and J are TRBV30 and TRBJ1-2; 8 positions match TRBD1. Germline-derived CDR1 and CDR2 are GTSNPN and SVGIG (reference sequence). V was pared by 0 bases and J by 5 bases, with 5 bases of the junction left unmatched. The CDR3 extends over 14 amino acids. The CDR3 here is CAWSVGRGPYGYTF. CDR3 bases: TGTGCCTGGAGTGTCGGCAGGGGGCCTTATGGCTACACCTTC.

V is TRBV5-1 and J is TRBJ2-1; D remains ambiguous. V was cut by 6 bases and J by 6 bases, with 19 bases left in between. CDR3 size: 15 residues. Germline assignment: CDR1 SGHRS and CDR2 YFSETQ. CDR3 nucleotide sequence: TGCGCCAGCACCATTACCCCAGTAGGGTTCAATGAGCAGTTCTTC. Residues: CASTITPVGFNEQFF.

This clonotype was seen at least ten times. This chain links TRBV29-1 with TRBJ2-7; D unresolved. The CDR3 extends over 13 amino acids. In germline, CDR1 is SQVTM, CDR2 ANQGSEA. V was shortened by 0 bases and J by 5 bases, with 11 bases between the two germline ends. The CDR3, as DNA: TGCAGCGTTGAAGATGGAACCCTCCACGAGCAGTACTTC. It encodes CSVEDGTLHEQYF.